This T cell receptor beta chain was observed in a study of neurological immune-mediated disorders. At least ten counts were recorded for this clonotype. In TCRdb, the 5' RACE reads were re-called with MiXCR into one record per CDR3 protein. Of about 49,000 distinct CDR3 sequences listed, around 13% are singletons. J lost 4 bases, V lost 3 bases, and 8 bases had no gene match. The CDR3 runs to 17 residues. The time point: longitudinal time-point 2. The sequence came from a male donor with HTLV-1-associated myelopathy (HAM/TSP). What was sequenced was PBMCs. The chain joins TRBV12-3 or TRBV12-4 to TRBJ2-2, with 10 positions matching TRBD2. CDR3 DNA: TGTGCCAGCAGTTTTTGGAGCGGGGGGGCCAGCACCGGGGAGCTGTTTTTT. Encoded protein: CASSFWSGGASTGELFF.